This entry lists 26 T cell receptor beta chains sequenced from one sample in a study of T-cell reconstitution after alpha-beta-depleted transplantation in children. Unique molecular identifiers were used to barcode this TCRbeta library. TCRdb reprocessed the PCR reads via MiXCR and lists one record per CDR3 protein. This sample carries hundreds of thousands of distinct CDR3 sequences, around 16% of them seen once, and the ten largest clones take roughly 40%. The sequenced sample was PBMCs, mostly from graft donor cells, obtained 360 days after TCRalphabeta/CD19-depleted stem cell transplant. Every receptor here comes from a male patient aged 2 to 10 who had a stem cell transplant for acute lymphoblastic leukemia, so the T cells may come from the graft donor.

This chain connects TRBV29-1 to TRBJ2-4, with 11 bases lining up with TRBD1. Germline V gene lookup returns CDR1 SQVTM and CDR2 ANQGSEA. V trimming: 6 bases; J trimming: 6 bases; junction bases outside the gene matches: 7. This CDR3 is built from 14 residues. As DNA, the CDR3 is TGCAGCGTCGCCGGGACAGGGGGAGGAAACATTCAGTACTTC. It specifies CSVAGTGGGNIQYF.

The chain is built from TRBV15 and TRBJ2-7, with D perhaps matching TRBD1 or TRBD2 (5 bases each). The CDR3 loop spans 15 amino acids. Germline V gene sequence: CDR1 LNHNV, CDR2 YYDKDF (reference sequence). The germline V and J ends were trimmed by 5 bases and 2 bases, with 16 bases remaining between them. CDR3 residues: CATSSLRDGAYEQYF. The CDR3 DNA is TGTGCCACCAGCTCCCTACGGGACGGAGCCTACGAGCAGTACTTC.

This clonotype appeared a few times. The chain joins TRBV6-1 to TRBJ2-3, with 10 bases identical to TRBD2. The CDR3 contains 16 residues. Trimming cost V 5 bases and J 2 bases; bases outside gene matches: 7. CDR1 is MNHNS, CDR2 SASEGT, per germline. CDR3 sequence reads: CASSLQREGPTDTQYF. The CDR3, as DNA: TGTGCCAGCAGTCTCCAGCGGGAGGGCCCCACAGATACGCAGTATTTT.

This clonotype was seen at least ten times. The chain is built from TRBV7-8 and TRBJ2-1; no firm D call. CDR3 length: 17 amino acids. In germline, CDR1 is SGHVS, CDR2 FQNEAQ. V dropped 0 bases and J dropped 2 bases, with 14 bases sitting between them. The DNA for the CDR3 is TGTGCCAGCAGCTTAGCGTTATATAGGAGCACCTACAATGAGCAGTTCTTC. It yields the protein CASSLALYRSTYNEQFF.

The V and J genes are TRBV9 and TRBJ2-1; the D is unclear. The CDR3 is 14 residues long. Germline values: CDR1 SGDLS, CDR2 YYNGEE. Deletions cut 2 bases from V and 1 base from J, with 7 bases between. In DNA form, the CDR3 reads TGTGCCAGCAGCGTCAAGGGTTCCTACAATGAGCAGTTCTTC. Translated, it gives CASSVKGSYNEQFF.

This rearrangement joins TRBV6-5 to TRBJ2-5; D may be TRBD2 (8 bases). Germline V CDR1 and CDR2: MNHEY, SVGAGI. V lost 4 bases and J lost 6, with 18 bases in between. The CDR3 length is 15 residues. The DNA of the CDR3 is TGTGCCAGCAGTTCCAGACAGGGACTAGGGAAGACCCAGTACTTC. It yields the protein CASSSRQGLGKTQYF.

The chain uses TRBV15 and TRBJ2-7; weak D call: TRBD2 (5 bases). Germline CDR1 reads LNHNV; CDR2 reads YYDKDF (reference sequence). Trimming took 3 bases from V and 1 from J, leaving 13 bases between them. The CDR3 has 15 amino acids. The CDR3 coding sequence is TGTGCCACCAGCAGCCCCCCCCCGGGATCCTACGAGCAGTACTTC. Its translation is CATSSPPPGSYEQYF.

The chain is built from TRBV4-3 and TRBJ1-1; D is undetermined. V gave up 1 base and J gave up 2 bases, with 8 bases separating them. The V gene's germline CDR1 is LGHNA and CDR2 YSLEER. This CDR3 comprises 14 residues. This CDR3 reads CASSQGDRNTEAFF. In nucleotides, the CDR3 is TGCGCCAGCAGCCAAGGCGACCGCAACACTGAAGCTTTCTTT.

The chain links TRBV12-5 to TRBJ1-1; D might be TRBD1 (6 bases). Trimming stripped 6 bases from V and 8 bases from J, with 13 bases between. Per germline, CDR1 LGHNT and CDR2 FRNRAP. The CDR3 extends over 12 amino acids. CDR3 loop: CASGFPDREAFF. The CDR3 DNA reads TGTGCTAGTGGCTTCCCCGACAGGGAAGCTTTCTTT.

In its sample, this clonotype was seen many times. The chain uses TRBV12-3 or TRBV12-4 and TRBJ2-1; TRBD2 aligns across 8 bases. V gave up 7 bases and J gave up 6 bases; unmatched junction bases: 5. The CDR3 contains 13 residues. CDR3: CASILREANEQFF. The CDR3, as DNA: TGTGCCAGCATCCTGCGGGAGGCCAATGAGCAGTTCTTC.

This rearrangement joins TRBV5-6 to TRBJ2-1; D is possibly TRBD1 (5 bases). V lost 1 base and J lost 6, with 23 bases in between. In germline, CDR1 is SGHDT, CDR2 YYEEEE. The CDR3 spans 18 residues. DNA of the CDR3: TGTGCCAGCAGCTTGCCTTACCGGACACGAATTATACTCAATGAGCAGTTCTTC. Translated: CASSLPYRTRIILNEQFF. Full variable domain (outside the CDR3, taken from reference TRBV5-6 and TRBJ2-1): DAGVTQSPTHLIKTRGQQVTLRCSPKSGHDTVSWYQQALGQGPQFIFQYYEEEERQRGNFPDRFSGHQFPNYSSELNVNALLLGDSALYLCASSLPYRTRIILNEQFFGPGTRLTVL.

For this clonotype: This could be a read error, since a much larger clone is one nucleotide away. The V and J genes are TRBV28 and TRBJ2-3; TRBD2 agrees at 7 bases. With V trimmed by 3 bases and J by 3 bases, 18 bases remained unmatched. The V gene's germline CDR1 is MDHEN and CDR2 SYDVKM. The CDR3 loop spans 19 amino acids. CDR3 sequence (DNA): TGTGCCAGCAGTTTTGGCATTTCACCACTAGCGCCAAGGACAGATACGCAGTATTTT. This encodes CASSFGISPLAPRTDTQYF.

This clonotype was counted a few times. The rearrangement joins TRBV28 to TRBJ2-1; tentatively, D is TRBD1 (6 bases). Trimming pared 8 bases from V and 6 bases from J, leaving 17 bases between. Germline V gene sequence: CDR1 MDHEN, CDR2 SYDVKM. The CDR3 length is 14 residues. CDR3 sequence: CASSWTEGGNEQFF. CDR3 nucleotide sequence: TGTGCCAGCTCCTGGACGGAAGGGGGCAATGAGCAGTTCTTC.

This clonotype was picked up a small number of times. The chain has TRBV7-2 and TRBJ2-7, with TRBD2 matching 11 bases. Per germline, CDR1 SGHTA and CDR2 FQGNSA. CDR3 length: 16 amino acids. V shed 1 base and J 5 bases; nucleotides not matched to a gene: 7. The CDR3 protein is CASSLVATSGSNEQYF. CDR3 nucleotide sequence: TGTGCCAGCAGCTTAGTGGCAACTAGCGGGAGTAACGAGCAGTACTTC.

The chain joins TRBV4-1 to TRBJ2-1; D not resolved. This CDR3 has 13 amino acids. The germline CDR1 and CDR2 sequences are MGHRA and YSYEKL. Trimming stripped 4 bases from V and 6 bases from J, with 10 bases between. The chain's CDR3 is CASSLPSTNEQFF. DNA of the CDR3: TGCGCCAGCAGCCTCCCTTCCACCAATGAGCAGTTCTTC.

This clonotype has a count of ten or more. This sequence joins TRBV4-3 and TRBJ2-7; D unresolved. V was trimmed by 0 bases and J by 4 bases, leaving 16 bases between them. This CDR3 is built from 16 residues. Germline V gives CDR1 LGHNA, CDR2 YSLEER. The CDR3 region has the DNA TGCGCCAGCAGCCAAGACTTCGGCAGCTCCCTATACGAGCAGTACTTC. Its translation: CASSQDFGSSLYEQYF.

The rearrangement joins TRBV12-5 to TRBJ1-3; D unresolved. Germline V gene data show CDR1 as LGHNT and CDR2 as FRNRAP. The CDR3 runs 13 residues. Between the trimmed V and J ends, which lost 1 base and 11 bases, there was a span of 12 bases. CDR3 protein: CASGLEEGSSIYF. The CDR3 DNA follows: TGTGCTAGTGGTTTGGAGGAGGGATCGTCCATATATTTT.

This chain uses TRBV29-1 with TRBJ2-1; the match to TRBD2 covers 10 bases. The CDR3 is 14 residues long. CDR1 and CDR2 from the germline V gene are SQVTM and ANQGSEA. V lost 1 base to trimming and J lost 8 bases; unmatched junction nucleotides: 5. CDR3 in DNA: TGCAGCGTTGAAGGGACTAGCGGAAGCGATGAGCAGTTCTTC. This gives the protein CSVEGTSGSDEQFF.

This clonotype was seen at least ten times. The chain carries TRBV7-9 and TRBJ2-3; 14 bases map to TRBD2. The CDR3 runs to 17 residues. Germline values: CDR1 SEHNR, CDR2 FQNEAQ (reference sequence). V lost 1 base to trimming and J lost 6 bases; unmatched junction nucleotides: 6. The CDR3 protein is CASSLGLAGGPGDTQYF. The CDR3 coding sequence is TGTGCCAGCAGCTTAGGACTAGCGGGAGGGCCAGGGGATACGCAGTATTTT.

The gene calls are TRBV7-8 and TRBJ2-3, with a possible D match to TRBD2 (5 bases). The CDR3 is 16 amino acids. V was shortened by 1 base and J by 9 bases, with 20 bases between the two germline ends. The germline V gene has CDR1 SGHVS and CDR2 FQNEAQ. CDR3 in DNA: TGTGCCAGCAGCTTAGAAGGGAGCCTCGAGGCCGGGACGCAGTATTTT. Translating it yields CASSLEGSLEAGTQYF.

The chain combines TRBV20-1 with TRBJ2-5; 8 positions match TRBD1. This CDR3 is built from 17 residues. Germline V gene data show CDR1 as DFQATT and CDR2 as SNEGSKA (reference sequence). V was pared by 1 base and J by 2 bases, with 12 bases of the junction left unmatched. The CDR3 DNA reads TGCAGTGCTAGAGTTTTTCTCGACAGGGGCGAACAAGAGACCCAGTACTTC. Encoded protein: CSARVFLDRGEQETQYF.

This clonotype was observed a few times. The genes are TRBV27 and TRBJ2-7, with TRBD2 matching over 9 bases. Trimming removed 4 bases from V and 3 bases from J; junction bases left unmatched: 7. The CDR3 has 15 residues. Germline V CDR1 and CDR2: MNHEY, SMNVEV (reference sequence). The chain's CDR3 is CASSSRGLAIYEQYF. In nucleotides, the CDR3 is TGTGCCAGCAGTTCCCGGGGACTAGCTATCTACGAGCAGTACTTC.

This clonotype was detected a few times. CDR3: CASSPSGDTQYF. CDR3 sequence (DNA): TGTGCCAGCTCACCATCGGGAGATACGCAGTATTTT. The V call is TRBV18, the J call TRBJ2-3; D is unresolved. This CDR3 spans 12 amino acids. V lost 2 bases to trimming and J lost 5 bases, with 5 bases between them. Germline-derived CDR1 and CDR2 are KGHSH and LQKENI.

This chain connects TRBV4-3 to TRBJ1-1, with 8 bases identical to TRBD1. With 8 bases clipped from V and 1 base from J, the junction kept 12 bases outside the gene matches. CDR1 LGHNA and CDR2 YSLEER come from the germline V gene. There are 16 residues in the CDR3. The CDR3: CASRLGTGQGNTEAFF. CDR3 nucleotides: TGCGCCAGCCGATTGGGTACTGGACAGGGGAACACTGAAGCTTTCTTT.

The chain couples TRBV27 to TRBJ2-7; TRBD1 aligns across 8 bases. Losses at the gene ends were 5 bases for V and 3 bases for J; bases not matched to a gene: 12. The germline V gene encodes CDR1 MNHEY and CDR2 SMNVEV (reference sequence). The CDR3 length is 16 residues. DNA for the CDR3: TGTGCCAGCAGTCCCATTTCGACAGGGGTCAACTACGAGCAGTACTTC. This sequence encodes CASSPISTGVNYEQYF.

The gene calls are TRBV2 and TRBJ2-5, with 8 nucleotides matching TRBD2. The germline V gene encodes CDR1 SNHLY and CDR2 FYNNEI. V shed 5 bases and J 1 base; nucleotides not matched to a gene: 15. CDR3 size: 18 residues. The CDR3 DNA sequence: TGTGCCAGCAGTTTCAATCCGCGGTTAGCGGGGATCCAAGAGACCCAGTACTTC. This codes for CASSFNPRLAGIQETQYF.